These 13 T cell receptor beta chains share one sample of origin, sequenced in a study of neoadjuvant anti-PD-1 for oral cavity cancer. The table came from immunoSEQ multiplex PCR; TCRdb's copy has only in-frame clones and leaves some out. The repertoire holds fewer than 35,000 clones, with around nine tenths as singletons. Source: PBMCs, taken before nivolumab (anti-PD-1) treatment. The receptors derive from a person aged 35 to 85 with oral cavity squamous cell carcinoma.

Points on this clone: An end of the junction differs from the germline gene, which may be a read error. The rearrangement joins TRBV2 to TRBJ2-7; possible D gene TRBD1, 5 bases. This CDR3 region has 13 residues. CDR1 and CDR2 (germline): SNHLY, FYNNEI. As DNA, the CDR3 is TGTGCCAGCAGGGGTTTGACAGTGACCTCAGCACCCTTC. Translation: CASRGLTVTSAPF.

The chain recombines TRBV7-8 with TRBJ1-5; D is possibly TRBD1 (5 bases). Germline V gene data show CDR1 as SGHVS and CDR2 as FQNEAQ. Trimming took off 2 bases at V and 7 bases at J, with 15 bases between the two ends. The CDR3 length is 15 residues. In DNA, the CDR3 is TGTGCCAGCAGCTTACGTACAGGTTTCTGGCAGCCCCAGCATTTT. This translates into CASSLRTGFWQPQHF. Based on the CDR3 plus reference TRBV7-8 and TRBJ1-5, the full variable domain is GAGVSQSPRYKVAKRGQDVALRCDPISGHVSLFWYQQALGQGPEFLTYFQNEAQLDKSGLPSDRFFAERPEGSVSTLKIQRTQQEDSAVYLCASSLRTGFWQPQHFGDGTRLSIL.

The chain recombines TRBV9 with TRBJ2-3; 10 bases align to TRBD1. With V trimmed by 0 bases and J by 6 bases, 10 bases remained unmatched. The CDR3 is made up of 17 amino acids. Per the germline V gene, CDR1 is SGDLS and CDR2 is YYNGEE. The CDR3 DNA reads TGTGCCAGCAGCGTAGGCCTAGGACAGGGGGTGTTTGATACGCAGTATTTT. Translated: CASSVGLGQGVFDTQYF. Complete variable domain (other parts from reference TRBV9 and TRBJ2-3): DSGVTQTPKHLITATGQRVTLRCSPRSGDLSVYWYQQSLDQGLQFLIQYYNGEERAKGNILERFSAQQFPDLHSELNLSSLELGDSALYFCASSVGLGQGVFDTQYFGPGTRLTVL.

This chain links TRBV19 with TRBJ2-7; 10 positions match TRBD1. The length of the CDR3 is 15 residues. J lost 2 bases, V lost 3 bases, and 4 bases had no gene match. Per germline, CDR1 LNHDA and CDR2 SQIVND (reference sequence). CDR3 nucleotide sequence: TGTGCCAGTAGTATTGACAGGGGGCGCCCCTACGAGCAGTACTTC. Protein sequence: CASSIDRGRPYEQYF.

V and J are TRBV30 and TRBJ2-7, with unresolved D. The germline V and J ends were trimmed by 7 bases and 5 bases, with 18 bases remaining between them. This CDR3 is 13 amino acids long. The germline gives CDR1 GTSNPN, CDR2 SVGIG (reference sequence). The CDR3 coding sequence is TGTGCCTCCCCGTCTGAGATTGGTAACGAGCAGTACTTC. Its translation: CASPSEIGNEQYF.

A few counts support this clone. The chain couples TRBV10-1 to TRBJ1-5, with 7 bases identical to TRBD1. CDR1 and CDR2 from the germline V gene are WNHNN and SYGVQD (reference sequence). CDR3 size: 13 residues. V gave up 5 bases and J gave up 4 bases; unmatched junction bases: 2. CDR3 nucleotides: TGCGCCAGCAGTCCGGGACAGAATCAGCCCCAGCATTTT. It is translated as CASSPGQNQPQHF.

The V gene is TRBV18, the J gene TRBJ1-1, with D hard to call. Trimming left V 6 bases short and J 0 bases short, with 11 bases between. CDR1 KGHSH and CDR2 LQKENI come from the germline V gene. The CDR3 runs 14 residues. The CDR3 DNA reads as TGTGCCAGCTCGGAAAACCAGTTGAACACTGAAGCTTTCTTT. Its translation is CASSENQLNTEAFF. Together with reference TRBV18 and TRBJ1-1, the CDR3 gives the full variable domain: NAGVMQNPRHLVRRRGQEARLRCSPMKGHSHVYWYRQLPEEGLKFMVYLQKENIIDESGMPKERFSAEFPKEGPSILRIQQVVRGDSAAYFCASSENQLNTEAFFGQGTRLTVV.

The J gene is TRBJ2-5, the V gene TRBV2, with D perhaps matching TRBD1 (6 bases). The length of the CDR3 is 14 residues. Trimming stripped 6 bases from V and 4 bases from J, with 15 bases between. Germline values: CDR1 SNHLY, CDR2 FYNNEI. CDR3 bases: TGTGCCAGCAGCCGACAGGTCGCTGGAGAGACCCAGTACTTC. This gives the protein CASSRQVAGETQYF.

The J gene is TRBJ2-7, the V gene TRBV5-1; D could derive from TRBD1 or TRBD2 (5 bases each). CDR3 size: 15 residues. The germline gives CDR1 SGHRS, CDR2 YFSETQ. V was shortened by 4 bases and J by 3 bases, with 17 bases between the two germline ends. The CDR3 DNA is TGCGCCAGCAGCCAGACCAGTGGGGGTGGCTACGAGCAGTACTTC. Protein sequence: CASSQTSGGGYEQYF.

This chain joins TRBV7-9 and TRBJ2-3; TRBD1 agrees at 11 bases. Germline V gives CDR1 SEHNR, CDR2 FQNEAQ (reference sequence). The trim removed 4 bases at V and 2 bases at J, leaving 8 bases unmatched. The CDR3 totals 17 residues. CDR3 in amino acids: CASSSRTGGEITDTQYF. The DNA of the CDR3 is TGTGCCAGCAGCTCCCGGACAGGGGGCGAAATCACAGATACGCAGTATTTT.

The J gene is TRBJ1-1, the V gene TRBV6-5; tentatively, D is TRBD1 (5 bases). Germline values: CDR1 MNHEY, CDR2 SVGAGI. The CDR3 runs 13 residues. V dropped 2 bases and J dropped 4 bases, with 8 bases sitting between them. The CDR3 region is CASSYLGGTEAFF. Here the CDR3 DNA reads TGTGCCAGCAGTTACCTGGGGGGCACTGAAGCTTTCTTT.

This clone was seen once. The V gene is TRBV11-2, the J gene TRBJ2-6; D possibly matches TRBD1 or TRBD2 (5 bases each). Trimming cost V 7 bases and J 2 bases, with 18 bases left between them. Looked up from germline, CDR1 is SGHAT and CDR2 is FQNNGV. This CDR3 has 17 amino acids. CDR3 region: CASTRRWGSTGANVLTF. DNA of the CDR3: TGTGCCAGCACCCGGAGGTGGGGGAGCACTGGGGCCAACGTCCTGACTTTC. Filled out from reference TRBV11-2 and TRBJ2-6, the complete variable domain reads EAGVAQSPRYKIIEKRQSVAFWCNPISGHATLYWYQQILGQGPKLLIQFQNNGVVDDSQLPKDRFSAERLKGVDSTLKIQPAKLEDSAVYLCASTRRWGSTGANVLTFGAGSRLTVL.

The CDR3 is CASSYRQGNTEAFF. The CDR3, as DNA: TGCGCCAGCAGCTACCGACAGGGGAACACTGAAGCTTTCTTT. This sequence joins TRBV4-1 and TRBJ1-1, with 7 bases that match TRBD1. J lost 1 base, V lost 5 bases, and 4 bases had no gene match. Germline CDR1 is MGHRA and CDR2 is YSYEKL. The length of the CDR3 is 14 residues.